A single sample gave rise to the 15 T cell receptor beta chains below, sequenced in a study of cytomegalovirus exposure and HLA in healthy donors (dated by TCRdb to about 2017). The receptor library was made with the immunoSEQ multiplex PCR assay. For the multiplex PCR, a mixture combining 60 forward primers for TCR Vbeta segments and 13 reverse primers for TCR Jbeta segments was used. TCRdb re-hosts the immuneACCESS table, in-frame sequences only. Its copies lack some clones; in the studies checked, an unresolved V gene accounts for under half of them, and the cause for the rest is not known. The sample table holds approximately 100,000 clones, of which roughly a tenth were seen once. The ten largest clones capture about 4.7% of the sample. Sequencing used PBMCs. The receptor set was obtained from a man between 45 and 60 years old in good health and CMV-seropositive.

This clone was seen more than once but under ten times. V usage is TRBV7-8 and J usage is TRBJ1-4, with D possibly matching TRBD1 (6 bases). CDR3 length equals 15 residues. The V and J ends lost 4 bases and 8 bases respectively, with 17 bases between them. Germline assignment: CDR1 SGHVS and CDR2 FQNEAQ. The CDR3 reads CASSSFAGQGEKLFF. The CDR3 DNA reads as TGTGCCAGCAGCTCGTTCGCAGGGCAGGGGGAAAAACTGTTTTTT.

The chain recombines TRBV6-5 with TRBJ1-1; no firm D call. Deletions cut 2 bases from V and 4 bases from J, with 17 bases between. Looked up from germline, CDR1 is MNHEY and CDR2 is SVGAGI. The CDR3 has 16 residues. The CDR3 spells CASSYARLRDGTEAFF. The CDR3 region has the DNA TGTGCCAGCAGTTACGCCAGACTACGGGATGGCACTGAAGCTTTCTTT.

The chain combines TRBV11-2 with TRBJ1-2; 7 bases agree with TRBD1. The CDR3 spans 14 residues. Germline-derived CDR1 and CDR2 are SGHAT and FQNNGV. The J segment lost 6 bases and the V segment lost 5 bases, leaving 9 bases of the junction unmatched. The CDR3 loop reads CASSPSTGLDGYTF. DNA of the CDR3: TGTGCCAGCAGCCCTTCGACAGGGCTGGATGGCTACACCTTC.

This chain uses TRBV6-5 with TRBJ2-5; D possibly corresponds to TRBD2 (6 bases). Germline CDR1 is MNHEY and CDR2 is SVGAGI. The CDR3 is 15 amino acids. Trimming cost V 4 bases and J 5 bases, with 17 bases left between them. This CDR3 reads CASSSPPGDRETQYF. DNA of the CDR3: TGTGCCAGCAGTTCACCTCCGGGGGATCGGGAGACCCAGTACTTC.

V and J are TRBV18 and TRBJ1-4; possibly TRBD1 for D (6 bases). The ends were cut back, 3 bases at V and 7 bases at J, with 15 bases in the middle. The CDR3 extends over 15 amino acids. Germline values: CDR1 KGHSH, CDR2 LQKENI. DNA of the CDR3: TGTGCCAGCTCACCCCTAACAGGGAAAGGTGAAAAACTGTTTTTT. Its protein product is CASSPLTGKGEKLFF.

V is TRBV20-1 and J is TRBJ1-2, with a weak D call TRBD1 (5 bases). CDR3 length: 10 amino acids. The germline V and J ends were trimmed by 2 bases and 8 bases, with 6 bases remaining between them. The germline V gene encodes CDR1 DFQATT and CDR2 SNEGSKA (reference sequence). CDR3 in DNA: TGCAGTGCTAGAAGGGGCGGCTACACCTTC. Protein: CSARRGGYTF.

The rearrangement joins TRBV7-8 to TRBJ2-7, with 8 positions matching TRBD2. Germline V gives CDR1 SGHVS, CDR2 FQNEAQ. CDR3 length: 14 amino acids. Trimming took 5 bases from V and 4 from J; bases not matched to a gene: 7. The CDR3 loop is CASSDWTSSYEQYF. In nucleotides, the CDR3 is TGTGCCAGCAGCGACTGGACTAGCTCTTACGAGCAGTACTTC.

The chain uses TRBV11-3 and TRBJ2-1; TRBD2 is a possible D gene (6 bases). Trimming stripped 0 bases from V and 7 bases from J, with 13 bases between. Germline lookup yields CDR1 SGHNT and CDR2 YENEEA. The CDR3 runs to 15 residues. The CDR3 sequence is CASSLEGTAGNEQFF. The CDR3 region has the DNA TGTGCCAGCAGCTTAGAAGGTACGGCGGGGAATGAGCAGTTCTTC.

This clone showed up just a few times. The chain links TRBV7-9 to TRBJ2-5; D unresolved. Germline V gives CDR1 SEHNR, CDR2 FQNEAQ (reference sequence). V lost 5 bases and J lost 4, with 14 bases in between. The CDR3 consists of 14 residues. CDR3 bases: TGTGCCAGCAGCCCCCGAGGCGGCGCAGAGACCCAGTACTTC. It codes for CASSPRGGAETQYF.

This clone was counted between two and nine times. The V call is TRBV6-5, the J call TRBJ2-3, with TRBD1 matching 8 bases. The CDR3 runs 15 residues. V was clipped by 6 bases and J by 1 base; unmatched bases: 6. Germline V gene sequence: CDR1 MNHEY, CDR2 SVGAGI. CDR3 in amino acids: CASRKTGAGTDTQYF. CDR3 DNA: TGTGCCAGCAGAAAGACAGGGGCGGGCACAGATACGCAGTATTTT.

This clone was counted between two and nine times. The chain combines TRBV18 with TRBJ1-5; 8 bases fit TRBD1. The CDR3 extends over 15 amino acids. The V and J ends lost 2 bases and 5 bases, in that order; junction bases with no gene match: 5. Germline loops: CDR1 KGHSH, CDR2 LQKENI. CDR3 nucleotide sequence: TGTGCCAGCTCACCAGGGCAGGGGGCATATCAGCCCCAGCATTTT. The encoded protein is CASSPGQGAYQPQHF.

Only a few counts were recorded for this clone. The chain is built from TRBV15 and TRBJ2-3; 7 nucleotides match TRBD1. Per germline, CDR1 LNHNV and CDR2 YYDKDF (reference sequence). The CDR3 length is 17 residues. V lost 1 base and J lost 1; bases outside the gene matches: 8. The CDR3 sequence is CATSRGSRDRRTDTQYF. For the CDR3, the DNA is TGTGCCACCAGCAGAGGGTCCCGGGACAGACGCACAGATACGCAGTATTTT.

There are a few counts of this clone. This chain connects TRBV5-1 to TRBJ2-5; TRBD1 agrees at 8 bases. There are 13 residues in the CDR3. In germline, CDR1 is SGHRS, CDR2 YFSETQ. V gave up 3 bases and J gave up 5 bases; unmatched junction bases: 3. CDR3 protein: CASSWDRLETQYF. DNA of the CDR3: TGCGCCAGCAGCTGGGACAGGTTGGAGACCCAGTACTTC.

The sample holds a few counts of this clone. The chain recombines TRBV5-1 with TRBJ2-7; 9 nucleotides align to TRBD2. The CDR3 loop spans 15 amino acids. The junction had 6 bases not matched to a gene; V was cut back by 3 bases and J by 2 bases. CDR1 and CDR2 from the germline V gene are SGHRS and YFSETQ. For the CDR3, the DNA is TGCGCCAGCAGCTCCTCCCTAGCGGGGCCCTACGAGCAGTACTTC. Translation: CASSSSLAGPYEQYF.

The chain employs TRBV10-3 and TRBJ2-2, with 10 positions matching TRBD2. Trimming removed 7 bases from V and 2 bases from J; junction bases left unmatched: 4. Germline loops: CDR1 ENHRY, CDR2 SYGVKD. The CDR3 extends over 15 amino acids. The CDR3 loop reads CAITSSGSNTGELFF. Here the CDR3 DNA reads TGTGCCATCACATCTAGCGGGAGTAACACCGGGGAGCTGTTTTTT.